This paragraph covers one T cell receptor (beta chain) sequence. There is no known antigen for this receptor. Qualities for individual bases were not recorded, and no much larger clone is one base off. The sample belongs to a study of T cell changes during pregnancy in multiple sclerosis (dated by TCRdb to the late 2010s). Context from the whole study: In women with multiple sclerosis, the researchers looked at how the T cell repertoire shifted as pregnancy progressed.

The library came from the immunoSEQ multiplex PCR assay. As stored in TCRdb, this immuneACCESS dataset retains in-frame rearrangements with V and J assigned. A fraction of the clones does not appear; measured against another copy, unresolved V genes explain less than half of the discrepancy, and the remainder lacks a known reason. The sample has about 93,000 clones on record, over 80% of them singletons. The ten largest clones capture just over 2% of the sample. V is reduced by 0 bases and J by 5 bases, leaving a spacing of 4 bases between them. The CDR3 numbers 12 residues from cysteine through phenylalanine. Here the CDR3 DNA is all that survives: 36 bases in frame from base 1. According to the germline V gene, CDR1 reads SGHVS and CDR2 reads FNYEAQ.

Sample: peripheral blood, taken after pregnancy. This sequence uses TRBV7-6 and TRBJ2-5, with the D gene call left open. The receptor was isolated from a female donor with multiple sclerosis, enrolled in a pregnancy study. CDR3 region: CASSLASETQYF. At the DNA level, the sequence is TGTGCCAGCAGCTTAGCGTCGGAGACCCAGTACTTC. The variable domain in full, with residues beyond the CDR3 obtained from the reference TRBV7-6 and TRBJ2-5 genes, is GAGVSQSPRYKVTKRGQDVALRCDPISGHVSLYWYRQALGQGPEFLTYFNYEAQQDKSGLPNDRFSAERPEGSISTLTIQRTEQRDSAMYRCASSLASETQYFGPGTRLLVL.